This paragraph reports one T cell receptor (beta chain). Its target antigen remains unknown. With a much larger clone just one base away, this may be a read error. From its cysteine to its phenylalanine, the CDR3 spans 15 amino acids. CDR3 DNA only is kept here, 45 bases in frame from base 1. The germline V gene (reference sequence) sets CDR1 to LNHDA and CDR2 to SQIVND. A patient counted as having stable Graves' hyperthyroidism if no progression to ophthalmopathy occurred over 18 months of follow-up. Hyperthyroidism patients were newly diagnosed, had a disease duration of under 2 months, and were aged 18 to 65 years. Exclusion was applied to patients with uncontrolled infections, other autoimmune diseases, pregnancy or lactation. Diagnoses were based on clinical symptoms, serum thyroxine and TRAb, thyroid ultrasound and orbital computed tomography. Trizol reagent was used to extract total RNA, and RNA quality was then checked on an Agilent 2100 Bioanalyzer.

This sample is drawn from a study of T cells in Graves' hyperthyroidism and ophthalmopathy (dated by TCRdb to between 2018 and 2021). Context from the whole study: To identify distinguishing TCR V-J signatures, a discovery cohort of 90 to 100 patients was used, comprising 40 to 45 with Graves' ophthalmopathy and some 60 with stable Graves' hyperthyroidism. According to the paper, TCR Vbeta CDR3 sequencing was carried out on approximately 140 peripheral blood samples, which came from approximately 43 ophthalmopathy, around 75 hyperthyroidism and about 17 progressor patients. The study also compared thyroid tissue and blood T-cell repertoires from about six Graves' hyperthyroidism patients. For training and testing, the 80 to 100 patients in the discovery cohort were randomly divided in a 7:3 ratio. Following sampling, methimazole starting at 30 mg daily was given to hyperthyroidism patients, and high-dose intravenous methylprednisolone was given to ophthalmopathy patients. An independent validation cohort of fewer than 20 hyperthyroidism patients and about 15 patients who later progressed to ophthalmopathy tested prospective prediction of ophthalmopathy. Overall results and qualifications from the work: Sample size was not statistically predetermined, and investigators were not blinded to group allocation. A 13 V-J signature model separated ophthalmopathy from stable hyperthyroidism, with around 90% sensitivity and 81% to 82% specificity in cross-validation and 80%/75% in testing. In validation, progression to ophthalmopathy was predicted by the model with 70.59% sensitivity and roughly 76% specificity, a median of around 6.5 months before onset. Most expanded thyroid clonotypes (frequency above 0.001) were also detected in blood, a finding suggesting that blood repertoires may reflect thyroid immune responses.

The TCR beta CDR3 regions were amplified from RNA transcripts. The first round of RT-PCR for the TCR CDR3 was performed with the HTBI primer set and the Qiagen OneStep RT-PCR kit. Libraries were constructed in a second round of multiplex PCR, after which size selection and purification were performed. The libraries were sequenced on an Illumina HiSeq2000 using paired-end 100 bp reads. In the authors' own workflow: Raw data were processed with SOAPnuke, discarding reads with adapters, uncalled bases, mean Phred below 15, or no exact constant-primer or identifier match. COPE v1.2.5 was used to merge high-quality paired reads, and clonotypes were defined as unique nucleotide sequences. MiTCR v1.1 was used to align clonotypes to the IMGT TRBV, TRBD and TRBJ reference segments. The analysis was restricted to V-J combinations with a frequency above 0.0001, which together covered 99.2% of the repertoires. The TCS score was defined as F50 (clonal expansion) divided by E x V (chaos), with BLOSUM62-based TCRdist calculated between CDR3 peptides within each V-J. Welch's t-statistics and random forest reduced approximately 520 V-J features to 10 to 15, which were used in a naive Bayes classifier (R e1071). Thyroid-blood repertoire similarity was quantified with the Morisita-Horn index. The raw public reads went through TCRdb reprocessing: fastp at Q25, MiXCR clone calling, in-frame beta chains kept. Duplicate CDR3 protein sequences are folded into a single record with the most common DNA and genes. The V and J calls follow TCRdb's processing rather than the paper's. The sample table records 450,000 to 700,000 distinct CDR3 sequences; about 45% of these occur just once. The ten most abundant clones make up 7.5% to 8.5% of the sample.

The sample was peripheral blood or thyroid tissue (not recorded which). The sequence is built from TRBV19 and TRBJ2-2, and TRBD1 matches 8 of the central bases. The clonotype originates from a woman aged 18-29 years with Graves' hyperthyroidism. The DNA sequence is TGTGCCAGTAGTATACGGGACAGGAACATCGGGGAGCTGTTTTTT. Protein translation: CASSIRDRNIGELFF.